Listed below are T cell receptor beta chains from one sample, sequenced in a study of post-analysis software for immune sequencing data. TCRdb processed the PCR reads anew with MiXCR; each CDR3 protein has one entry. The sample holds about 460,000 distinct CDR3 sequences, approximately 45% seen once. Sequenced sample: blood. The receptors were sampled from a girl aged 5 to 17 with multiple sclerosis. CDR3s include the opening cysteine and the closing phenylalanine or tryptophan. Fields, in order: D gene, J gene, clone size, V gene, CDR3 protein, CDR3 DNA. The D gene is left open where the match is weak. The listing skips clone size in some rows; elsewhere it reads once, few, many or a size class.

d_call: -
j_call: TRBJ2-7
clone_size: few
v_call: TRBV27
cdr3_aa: CASSPGLYEQYF
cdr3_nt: TGTGCCAGCAGTCCGGGACTCTACGAGCAGTACTTC

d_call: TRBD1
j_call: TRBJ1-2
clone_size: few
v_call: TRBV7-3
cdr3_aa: CASSSGQGRAYGYTF
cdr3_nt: TGTGCCAGCAGCTCCGGACAGGGAAGGGCCTATGGCTACACCTTC

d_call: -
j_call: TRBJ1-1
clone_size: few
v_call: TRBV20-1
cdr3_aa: CSARILRNTEAFF
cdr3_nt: TGCAGTGCTAGAATCTTAAGGAACACTGAAGCTTTCTTT

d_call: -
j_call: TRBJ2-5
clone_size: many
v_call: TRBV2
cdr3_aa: CASSEGHRGETQYF
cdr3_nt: TGTGCCAGCAGTGAAGGGCACCGGGGAGAGACCCAGTACTTC

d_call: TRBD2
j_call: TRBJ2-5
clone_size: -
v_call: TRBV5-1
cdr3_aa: CASSPGLAVGETQYF
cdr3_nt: TGCGCCAGCAGCCCTGGACTAGCGGTGGGGGAGACCCAGTACTTC

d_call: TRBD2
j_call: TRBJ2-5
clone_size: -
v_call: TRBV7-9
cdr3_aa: CASSSRAGEGETQYF
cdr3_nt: TGTGCCAGCAGCTCCCGAGCGGGAGAGGGGGAGACCCAGTACTTC

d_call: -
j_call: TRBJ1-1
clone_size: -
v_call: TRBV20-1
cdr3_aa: CSARVLGQNTEAFF
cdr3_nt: TGCAGTGCTAGAGTTCTAGGACAGAACACTGAAGCTTTCTTT

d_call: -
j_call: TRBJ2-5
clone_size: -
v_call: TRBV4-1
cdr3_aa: CASSQDRQPLETQYF
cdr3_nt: TGCGCCAGCAGCCAAGATAGGCAGCCTCTGGAGACCCAGTACTTC

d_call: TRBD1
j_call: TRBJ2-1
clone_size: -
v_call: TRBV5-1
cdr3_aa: CASRWGQGYTNEQFF
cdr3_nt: TGCGCCAGCAGGTGGGGACAGGGTTATACGAATGAGCAGTTCTTC

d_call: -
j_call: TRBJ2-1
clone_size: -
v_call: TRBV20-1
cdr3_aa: CSARDQGGSYNEQFF
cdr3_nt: TGCAGTGCTAGGGATCAGGGGGGGTCCTACAATGAGCAGTTCTTC

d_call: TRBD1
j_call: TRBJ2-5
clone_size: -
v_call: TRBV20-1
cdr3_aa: CSARSPQGTANRFPETQYF
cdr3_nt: TGCAGTGCTAGAAGTCCTCAAGGGACAGCCAACCGGTTCCCAGAGACCCAGTACTTC

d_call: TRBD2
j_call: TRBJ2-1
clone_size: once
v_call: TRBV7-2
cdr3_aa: CASSHRVGSGIPSYNEQFF
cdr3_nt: TGTGCCAGCAGCCACCGGGTAGGTAGCGGGATACCCTCCTACAATGAGCAGTTCTTC

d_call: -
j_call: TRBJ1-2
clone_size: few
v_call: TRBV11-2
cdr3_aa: CASSLDRWGPGDYGYTF
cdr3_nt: TGTGCCAGCAGCTTAGATCGTTGGGGCCCGGGGGATTATGGCTACACCTTC

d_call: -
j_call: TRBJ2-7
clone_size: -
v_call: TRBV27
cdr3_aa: CASSGRSVFLYNEQYF
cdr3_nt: TGTGCCAGCAGTGGGAGGAGCGTGTTCCTTTACAATGAGCAGTACTTC

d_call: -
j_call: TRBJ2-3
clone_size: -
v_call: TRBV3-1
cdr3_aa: CASSQDVSGTSTDTQYF
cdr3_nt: TGTGCCAGCAGCCAAGATGTTAGTGGGACAAGCACAGATACGCAGTATTTT

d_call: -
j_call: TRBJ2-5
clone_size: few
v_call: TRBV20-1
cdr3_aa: CSAGEPTETQYF
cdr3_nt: TGCAGTGCTGGAGAGCCGACGGAGACCCAGTACTTC

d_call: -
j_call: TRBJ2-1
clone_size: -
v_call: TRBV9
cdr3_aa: CASSTHTRNPYNEQFF
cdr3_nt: TGTGCCAGCAGCACACATACAAGAAATCCCTACAATGAGCAGTTCTTC

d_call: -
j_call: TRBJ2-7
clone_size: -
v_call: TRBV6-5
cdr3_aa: CASSSRTAPYEQYF
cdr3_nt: TGTGCCAGCAGTTCGAGGACAGCTCCCTACGAGCAGTACTTC

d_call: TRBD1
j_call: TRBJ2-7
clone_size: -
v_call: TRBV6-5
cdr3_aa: CASSLDRVSVEQYF
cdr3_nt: TGTGCCAGCAGTTTGGACAGGGTATCGGTCGAGCAGTACTTC

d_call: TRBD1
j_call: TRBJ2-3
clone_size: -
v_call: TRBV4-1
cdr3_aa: CASSQDPSLDRVDTQYF
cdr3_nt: TGCGCCAGCAGCCAAGATCCGTCCTTAGACAGGGTAGATACGCAGTATTTT

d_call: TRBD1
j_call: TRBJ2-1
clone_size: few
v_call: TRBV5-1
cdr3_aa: CASSNGTGAYNEQFF
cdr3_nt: TGCGCCAGCAGCAACGGGACAGGGGCCTACAATGAGCAGTTCTTC

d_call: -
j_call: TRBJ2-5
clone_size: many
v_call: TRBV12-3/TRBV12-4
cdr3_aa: CASSPGVRETQYF
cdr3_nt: TGTGCCAGCAGCCCCGGGGTCAGAGAGACCCAGTACTTC

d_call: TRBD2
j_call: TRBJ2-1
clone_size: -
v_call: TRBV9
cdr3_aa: CANSTTSGLYNEQFF
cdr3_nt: TGTGCCAACAGCACAACTAGCGGGCTTTACAATGAGCAGTTCTTC

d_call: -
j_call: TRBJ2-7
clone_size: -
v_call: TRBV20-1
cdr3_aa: CSARIGASYEQYF
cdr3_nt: TGCAGTGCTAGAATCGGGGCCTCCTACGAGCAGTACTTC

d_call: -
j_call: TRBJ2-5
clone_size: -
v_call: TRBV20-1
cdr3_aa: CSARIETQYF
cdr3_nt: TGCAGTGCTAGAATAGAGACCCAGTACTTC

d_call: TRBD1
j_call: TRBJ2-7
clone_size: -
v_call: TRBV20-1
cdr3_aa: CSARDFPDRVHEQYF
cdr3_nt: TGCAGTGCTAGAGATTTCCCGGACAGGGTTCACGAGCAGTACTTC

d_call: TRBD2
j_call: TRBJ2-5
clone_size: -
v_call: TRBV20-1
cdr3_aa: CSARETGTSKETQYF
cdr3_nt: TGCAGTGCTAGAGAAACCGGGACTAGTAAAGAGACCCAGTACTTC